This T cell receptor beta chain comes out of a study of neurological immune-mediated disorders. CDR3 length equals 13 residues. V gave up 0 bases and J gave up 3 bases, with 7 bases separating them. Germline loops: CDR1 SGHRS, CDR2 YFSETQ. This clonotype occurred many times. TCRdb called the 5' RACE reads again in MiXCR, with one record for every CDR3 protein. This sample has around 94,000 distinct CDR3 sequences; around 3.3% occur once, and the top ten carry about 6%. The sequenced material came from PBMCs. This sequence originates from a woman aged 18-29 years with multiple sclerosis. The chain has TRBV5-1 and TRBJ2-7, with no clear D. This CDR3 is CASSLAGNYEQYF. As DNA, the CDR3 is TGCGCCAGCAGCTTGGCCGGAAACTACGAGCAGTACTTC.